The entry below gives a single T cell receptor beta chain sequence along with its context. What it recognizes is unknown. Making the TCR beta cDNA relied on 5'RACE template switching with UMIs. From the 5' RACE reads, TCRdb lists one entry per CDR3 protein and no DNA. The listing records more than 250,000 distinct CDR3 sequences. This specimen comes from a study of T cells expressing NK-cell markers. Study conclusions and caveats: There remained a lack of clarity about HCMV specificity of expanded NKG2C+ T cell clones.

This CDR3 comprises 13 residues. From germline, CDR1 is ENHRY and CDR2 SYGVKD. The sequenced material came from blood T cells: a sorted CD56 or NKG2C T cell subset, CD4+ or CD8+ T cells, or bulk PBMC T cells (not recorded which). The rearrangement joins TRBV10-3 to TRBJ2-7; TCRdb designates TRBD1, a call that cannot be tested without DNA. This TCR came from a man in his late teens or twenties in good health. CDR3 amino acids: CAISESPDGEQYF.